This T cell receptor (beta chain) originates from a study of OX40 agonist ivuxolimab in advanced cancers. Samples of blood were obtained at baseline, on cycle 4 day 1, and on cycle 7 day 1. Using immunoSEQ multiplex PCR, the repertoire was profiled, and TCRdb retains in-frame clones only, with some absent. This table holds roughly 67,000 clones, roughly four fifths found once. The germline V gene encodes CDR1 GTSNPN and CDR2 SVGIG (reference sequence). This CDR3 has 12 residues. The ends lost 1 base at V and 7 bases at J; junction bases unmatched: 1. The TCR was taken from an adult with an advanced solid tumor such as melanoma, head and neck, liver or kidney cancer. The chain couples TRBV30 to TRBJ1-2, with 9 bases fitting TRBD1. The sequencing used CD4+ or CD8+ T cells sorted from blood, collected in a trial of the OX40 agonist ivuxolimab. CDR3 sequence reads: CAWSAGQGGYTF. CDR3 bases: TGTGCCTGGAGTGCGGGACAGGGTGGCTACACCTTC.